Given below is one TCR beta chain in context. Its antigen is as yet unknown. The CDR3 totals 15 residues. Germline V gene data show CDR1 as SGDLS and CDR2 as YYNGEE. With 4 bases removed from V and 6 bases from J, the gap between germline ends came to 17 bases. This record comes from a study of identifying expanded T cells in peripheral blood. Sequencing used immunoSEQ multiplex PCR; TCRdb keeps in-frame clones, though not all of them. The sample contains 100,000 to 150,000 clones, roughly 90% of which appear only once. The study's findings and limits: Differentially abundant clones: approximately 1.3 between replicates, 16.4 at roughly 13 days, around 19 at four.

The material sequenced was blood. This chain connects TRBV9 to TRBJ1-3; possibly TRBD1 for D (5 bases). The source of this sequence is a person aged 18-69 years in good health. The CDR3 spells CASSPREGDANTIYF. Here the CDR3 DNA reads TGTGCCAGCAGCCCCCGAGAAGGGGACGCAAACACCATATATTTT.